This entry is about one T cell receptor (beta chain). Its antigen is not known. TRB was amplified from approximately 250-480 ng of blood genomic DNA. TRB rearrangements were amplified by multiplex PCR with BIOMED2 TRB-A/B primers. TCRdb passed the multiplex PCR reads through MiXCR, listing each CDR3 protein once. The sample includes thousands of distinct CDR3 sequences, 25% to 35% of them seen just once. This entry is derived from a study of T and B cells in COVID-19 patients. The overall study: COVID-19 patients gave peripheral blood either during active infection or after recovery.

V was pared by 6 bases and J by 3 bases, with 6 bases of the junction left unmatched. This CDR3 is 14 amino acids long. Notes on the study in general: At recovery TRB diversity and richness exceeded healthy donors, after highly clonal active COVID-19 repertoires. No sequencing was yet done of CD4+, regulatory or CD8+ subsets, or of SARS-CoV-2-responsive or tetramer+ sorted cells.

The sequenced material came from blood. This sequence was found in a human donor with active COVID-19. The chain recombines TRBV12-3 or TRBV12-4 with TRBJ1-1; TRBD1 matches 8 bases. This CDR3 is CASRPDRADTEAFF. The CDR3, as DNA: TGTGCCAGCAGGCCGGACAGGGCGGACACTGAAGCTTTCTTT.